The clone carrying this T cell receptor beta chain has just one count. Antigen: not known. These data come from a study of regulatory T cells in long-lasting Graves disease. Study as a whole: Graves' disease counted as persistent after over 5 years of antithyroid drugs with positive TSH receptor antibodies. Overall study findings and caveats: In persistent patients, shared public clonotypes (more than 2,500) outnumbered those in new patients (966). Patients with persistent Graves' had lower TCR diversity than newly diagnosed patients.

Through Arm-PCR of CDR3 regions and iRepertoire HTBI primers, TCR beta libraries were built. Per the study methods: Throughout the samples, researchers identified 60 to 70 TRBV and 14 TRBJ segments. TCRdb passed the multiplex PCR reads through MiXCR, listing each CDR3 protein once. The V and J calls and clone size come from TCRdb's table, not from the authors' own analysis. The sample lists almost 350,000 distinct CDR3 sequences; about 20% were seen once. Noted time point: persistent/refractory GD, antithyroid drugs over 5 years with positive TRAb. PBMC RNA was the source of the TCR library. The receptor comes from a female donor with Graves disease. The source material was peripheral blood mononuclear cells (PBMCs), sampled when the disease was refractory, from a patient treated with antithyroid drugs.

The CDR3 loop reads CASSAGSGRAGDTQYF. The CDR3 DNA reads as TGCGCCAGCAGCGCCGGTAGCGGGAGGGCCGGGGATACGCAGTATTTT. The J gene is TRBJ2-3, the V gene TRBV5-1, with 11 nucleotides matching TRBD2. The V and J ends lost 4 bases and 6 bases, in that order; junction bases with no gene match: 10. The length of the CDR3 is 16 residues. Germline V gene sequence: CDR1 SGHRS, CDR2 YFSETQ. The whole variable domain, remainder taken from reference TRBV5-1 and TRBJ2-3, is KAGVTQTPRYLIKTRGQQVTLSCSPISGHRSVSWYQQTPGQGLQFLFEYFSETQRNKGNFPGRFSGRQFSNSRSEMNVSTLELGDSALYLCASSAGSGRAGDTQYFGPGTRLTVL.